This T cell receptor (beta chain) appears in the sequencing data of a study of T-cell memory formation after mild COVID-19 (dated by TCRdb to 2020 to 2023). Broadly, across the study: Most TCR sequence clusters were specific to one of the two donors. Two young, previously healthy adult volunteers made up the cohort, one male and one female. In a couple of donors, T-cell clones that expanded and contracted after mild COVID-19 were followed by sequencing TCRalpha and TCRbeta repertoires longitudinally.

PBMCs were isolated by Ficoll-Paque density gradient centrifugation. The run used an Illumina NovaSeq 6000. TCRalpha and TCRbeta cDNA libraries were built by 5'RACE with constant-segment primers, adding sample barcodes and unique molecular identifiers. RNA was extracted from every sample with Trizol reagent. The libraries were amplified in two PCR steps, and the second step added a second sample barcode and Illumina TruSeq adapters. Sequencing of the libraries was done on an Illumina NovaSeq, producing 2 x 150 bp paired-end reads. Concerning the study's data processing: Reads were demultiplexed and collapsed into UMI-guided consensus sequences with migec v1.2.7. Using mixcr v2.1.11, the UMI consensuses were aligned to TRA and TRB V and J templates and assembled into clonotypes. Expanded or contracted clonotypes were those called significant by both edgeR and NoisET, with noise models trained on biological replicates. For edgeR calls, the cutoffs were a false discovery rate-adjusted p below 0.01 and a log2 fold-change threshold of 1. As an exploratory analysis of dynamics, PCA with hierarchical clustering was applied to max-normalized trajectories of the 1000 most abundant clonotypes. Each responding clone was given a CD4 or CD8 phenotype based on the CD4+ and CD8+ repertoires, which had been sequenced separately. The public reads were reanalyzed by TCRdb: fastp trimming at Q25, MiXCR alignment, in-frame beta chains only. All rows with the same CDR3 protein become a single entry with the most common DNA and genes. TCRdb's processing, not the authors', yielded these V and J calls. The sample table lists 100,000 to 130,000 distinct CDR3 sequences, roughly an eighth of them with a count of one. The biggest ten clones account for 39% of the sample.

The paper as a whole reports these results and caveats: Only a couple of mild cases were covered in the study, and larger cohorts including severe cases with pre-infection samples were considered necessary. Some responding clones were detected in pre-infection memory, suggesting pre-existing cross-reactive memory T cells joined the SARS-CoV-2 response. From day 15 to 85, contracting clones showed balanced CD4/CD8 phenotypes, whereas a second wave of clones that expanded from day 15 to 37 leaned towards CD4+. The second-wave clones that peaked on day 37 were not confirmed to be SARS-CoV-2 specific. Contracting CD4+ clones turned up mainly in the CM and EM memory subsets, whereas EMRA was where CD8+ clones were enriched.

This clonotype was picked up a small number of times. What antigen it recognizes has not been identified. Within one base of it there is no much larger clone, and no base qualities were kept. Per the germline V gene (reference sequence), MNHNY is the CDR1 and SVGAGI is the CDR2. V and J are truncated by 7 bases and 7 bases respectively, leaving an intervening sequence of 12 bases. The CDR3 sequence holds 12 residues, the cysteine and phenylalanine included. Of all the DNA, just the CDR3 is kept, 36 bases in frame from base 1. The chain employs TRBV6-6 and TRBJ2-3; the D gene is not confidently resolved. The sequence was obtained from a man aged 18 to 30 who had mild COVID-19 (a few samples of this study predate the infection). The sample titles of this study are shuffled in the database, so cell type and time point are left out; the donor was told from shared clones. Sequenced sample: PBMCs or a T cell subset sorted from them (not recorded which). The CDR3 in this case is CASTLSENTQYF. At the DNA level, the sequence is TGTGCCAGCACCCTAAGTGAGAATACGCAGTATTTT.